This T cell receptor beta chain was recorded in a study of CD8 T cells in ankylosing spondylitis. TCR beta libraries were made by quantitative 5'-RACE with molecular barcodes. TCRdb used MiXCR to reprocess the 5' RACE reads, holding one entry per CDR3 protein. The repertoire holds 300,000 to 350,000 distinct CDR3 sequences, with more than 20% as singletons. Trimming took 4 bases from V and 2 from J, leaving 9 bases between them. CDR3 length: 13 residues. Germline values: CDR1 MDHEN, CDR2 SYDVKM. The chain links TRBV28 to TRBJ2-7; D uncertain. The sequenced sample consisted of blood, either unsorted or a sorted T cell fraction (not recorded which). The TCR was taken from a female donor with ankylosing spondylitis or in good health (not recorded which). The CDR3, as DNA: TGTGCCAGCAGTTCGCGTCTTACCTACGAGCAGTACTTC. Translated, it gives CASSSRLTYEQYF.